This TCR beta chain was captured in a study of immune characterization of retroperitoneal liposarcoma. This clonotype turned up a few times. TCRdb reprocessed the PCR reads with MiXCR, giving one entry per CDR3 protein. Found here are 8,500 to 14,000 distinct CDR3 sequences, around half of them singletons; the top ten hold 8.5% to 12%. The CDR3 sequence is 16 residues long. Germline V gives CDR1 MNHEY, CDR2 SMNVEV (reference sequence). The clonotype originates from a female donor with retroperitoneal liposarcoma. The specimen sequenced was tumor tissue. V gene TRBV27 combines with J gene TRBJ2-1, with 7 bases aligning to TRBD2. The end of the DNA is better explained by TRBJ2-7, so the J call may be wrong. The CDR3 nucleotides are TGTGCCAGCAGTACTCAATCGCTAGCGGAGGCCTACGAGCAGTACTTC. Translation gives CASSTQSLAEAYEQYF.